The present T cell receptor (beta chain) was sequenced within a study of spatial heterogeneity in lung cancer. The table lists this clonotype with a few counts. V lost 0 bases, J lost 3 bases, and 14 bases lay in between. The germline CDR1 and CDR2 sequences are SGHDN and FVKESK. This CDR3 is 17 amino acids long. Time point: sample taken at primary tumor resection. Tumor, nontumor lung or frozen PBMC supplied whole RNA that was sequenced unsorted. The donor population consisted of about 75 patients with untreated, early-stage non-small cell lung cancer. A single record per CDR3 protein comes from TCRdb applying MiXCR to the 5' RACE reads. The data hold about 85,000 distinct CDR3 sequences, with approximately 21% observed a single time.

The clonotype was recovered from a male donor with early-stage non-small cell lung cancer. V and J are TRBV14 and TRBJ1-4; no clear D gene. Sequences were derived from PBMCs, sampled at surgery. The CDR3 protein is CASSQEGKRAANEKLFF. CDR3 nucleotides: TGTGCCAGCAGCCAAGAAGGGAAAAGGGCAGCTAATGAAAAACTGTTTTTT.